The T cell receptor (beta chain) described here comes from a study of blood T cell repertoires in COVID-19. The wider study: The United States, Italy and Spain supplied acute and convalescent COVID-19 samples.

Per the original data handling: The assay estimated nucleated cells by amplifying reference gene primers. Sequencing was performed with immunoSEQ multiplex PCR; in TCRdb, only in-frame clones are kept and a portion is missing. V and J calls and clone size are as listed in that table; D and trimming were resolved from the DNA. This sample has roughly 290,000 clones; approximately 83% occur once, and the top ten carry approximately 2%. This clonotype originated in a woman between 25 and 40 years old who had recovered from COVID-19. The sequenced sample was peripheral blood.

The CDR3 reads CATSDSRGRETQYF. The CDR3 region has the DNA TGTGCCACCAGTGATTCCAGGGGGAGGGAGACCCAGTACTTC. J is TRBJ2-5 and V is TRBV24-1, with D maybe TRBD1 (7 bases). CDR3 length: 14 amino acids. Germline CDR1 is KGHDR and CDR2 is SFDVKD. Between the trimmed V and J ends, which lost 2 bases and 5 bases, there was a span of 11 bases.